This T cell receptor (beta chain) was recovered during a study of T cells after yellow fever vaccination. With 3 bases clipped from V and 5 bases from J, the junction kept 5 bases outside the gene matches. The CDR3 sequence is 14 residues long. TCRdb called the 5' RACE reads again in MiXCR, with one record for every CDR3 protein. The sample carries approximately 110,000 distinct CDR3 sequences, approximately 7% recorded once. This clonotype occurred many times. The receptor was isolated from a man younger than 30 who received the YFV17D yellow fever vaccine. This specimen consisted of CD4+ T cells sorted from PBMCs, obtained around 10 days after the first yellow fever vaccination. The V call is TRBV12-3 or TRBV12-4, the J call TRBJ2-5, with 8 nucleotides matching TRBD2. The CDR3 is CASSLSGGAETQYF. CDR3 bases: TGTGCCAGCAGTTTGAGCGGGGGTGCGGAGACCCAGTACTTC.